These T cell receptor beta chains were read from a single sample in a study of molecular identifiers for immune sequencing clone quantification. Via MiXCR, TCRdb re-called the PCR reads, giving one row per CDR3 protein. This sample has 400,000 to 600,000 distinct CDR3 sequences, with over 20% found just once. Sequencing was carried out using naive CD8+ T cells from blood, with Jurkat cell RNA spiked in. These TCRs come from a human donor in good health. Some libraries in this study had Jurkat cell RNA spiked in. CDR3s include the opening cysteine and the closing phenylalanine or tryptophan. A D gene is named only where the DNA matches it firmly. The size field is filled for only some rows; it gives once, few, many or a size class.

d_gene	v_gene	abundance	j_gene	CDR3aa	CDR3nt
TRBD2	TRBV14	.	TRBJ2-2	CASSQVLRGAAGELFF	TGTGCCAGCAGCCAAGTCCTGCGGGGGGCGGCCGGGGAGCTGTTTTTT
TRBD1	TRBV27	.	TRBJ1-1	CASGQGATNTEAFF	TGTGCCAGCGGACAGGGGGCCACGAACACTGAAGCTTTCTTT
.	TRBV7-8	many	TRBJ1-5	CASSLEGEGQPQHF	TGTGCCAGCAGCTTAGAGGGTGAAGGGCAGCCCCAGCATTTT
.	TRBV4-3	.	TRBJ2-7	CASSQERGIYEQYF	TGCGCCAGCAGCCAAGAAAGGGGTATCTACGAGCAGTACTTC
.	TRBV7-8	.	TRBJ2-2	CASSLGWAAGELFF	TGTGCCAGCAGCTTAGGTTGGGCTGCTGGGGAGCTGTTTTTT
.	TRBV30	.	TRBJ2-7	CAWSGPSGYEQYF	TGTGCCTGGAGTGGCCCCTCGGGGTACGAGCAGTACTTC
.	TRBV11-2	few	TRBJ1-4	CASSPLRSGVDEKLFF	TGTGCCAGCAGCCCATTAAGGTCAGGGGTCGACGAAAAACTGTTTTTT
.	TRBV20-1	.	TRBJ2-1	CSARDFQETAVNEQFF	TGCAGTGCTAGAGATTTCCAGGAAACCGCGGTGAATGAGCAGTTCTTC
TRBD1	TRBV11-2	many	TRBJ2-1	CASSFSGTGADEQFF	TGTGCCAGCAGCTTCTCCGGGACAGGGGCGGATGAGCAGTTCTTC
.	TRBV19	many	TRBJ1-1	CASSIFQGNTEAFF	TGTGCCAGTAGTATCTTCCAGGGGAACACTGAAGCTTTCTTT
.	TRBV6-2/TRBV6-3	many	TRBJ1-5	CASSPPSSGAQPQHF	TGTGCCAGCAGTCCCCCCTCGTCCGGGGCTCAGCCCCAGCATTTT
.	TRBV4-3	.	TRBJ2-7	CASSQFTDSTYEQYF	TGCGCCAGCAGCCAATTCACGGACAGTACCTACGAGCAGTACTTC
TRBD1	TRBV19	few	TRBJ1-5	CASSIATGGAGQPQHF	TGTGCCAGTAGTATCGCTACAGGGGGCGCGGGTCAGCCCCAGCATTTT
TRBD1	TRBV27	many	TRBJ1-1	CASRSGTGAFGAFF	TGTGCCAGCAGATCCGGGACAGGGGCTTTTGGTGCTTTCTTT
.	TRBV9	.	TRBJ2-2	CASSDRASPNAGELFF	TGTGCCAGCAGCGACCGGGCCTCCCCGAACGCCGGGGAGCTGTTTTTT
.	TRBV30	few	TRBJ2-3	CAWRTGFGTDTQYF	TGTGCCTGGAGGACGGGTTTTGGCACAGATACGCAGTATTTT
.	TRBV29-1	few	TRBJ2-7	CSVEYARYGRSYEQYF	TGCAGCGTTGAATACGCCAGGTATGGAAGGTCCTACGAGCAGTACTTC
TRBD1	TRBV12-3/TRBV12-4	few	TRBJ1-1	CASSPQGWTEAFF	TGTGCCAGCAGCCCACAGGGGTGGACTGAAGCTTTCTTT
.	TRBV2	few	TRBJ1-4	CASSERHSPGLNEKLFF	TGTGCCAGCAGTGAACGCCACAGCCCGGGTCTTAATGAAAAACTGTTTTTT
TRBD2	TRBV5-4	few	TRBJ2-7	CASSHVASGDYEQYF	TGTGCCAGCAGCCATGTGGCTAGCGGAGACTACGAGCAGTACTTC
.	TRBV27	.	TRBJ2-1	CASSTTLYNEQFF	TGTGCCAGCAGTACGACACTGTACAATGAGCAGTTCTTC
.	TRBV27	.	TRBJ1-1	CASSLVAARGTEAFF	TGTGCCAGCAGTTTAGTGGCGGCGAGGGGGACTGAAGCTTTCTTT
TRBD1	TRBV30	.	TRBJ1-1	CAWEGTENTEAFF	TGTGCCTGGGAAGGGACAGAGAACACTGAAGCTTTCTTT
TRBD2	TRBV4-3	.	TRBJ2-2	CASSLGLAGYTGELFF	TGCGCCAGCAGCTTGGGACTAGCGGGGTATACCGGGGAGCTGTTTTTT
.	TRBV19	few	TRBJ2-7	CASSIGRGRPYEQYF	TGTGCCAGTAGTATAGGTCGTGGCCGACCCTACGAGCAGTACTTC
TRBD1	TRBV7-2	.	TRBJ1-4	CASSSGTGGEELFF	TGCGCCAGCAGCTCCGGGACAGGGGGTGAAGAACTGTTTTTT
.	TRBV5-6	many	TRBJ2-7	CASSLDKSPDRYEQYF	TGTGCCAGCAGCTTGGACAAATCCCCGGACCGCTACGAGCAGTACTTC
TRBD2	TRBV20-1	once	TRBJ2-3	CSGKLAGLSTDTQYF	TGCAGTGGTAAACTAGCGGGACTTAGCACAGATACGCAGTATTTT
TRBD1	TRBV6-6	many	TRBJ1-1	CASGGQGFTEAFF	TGTGCCAGCGGGGGACAGGGGTTCACTGAAGCTTTCTTT
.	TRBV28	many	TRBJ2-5	CASSKPWDSRQETQYF	TGTGCCAGCAGCAAACCTTGGGACTCCCGACAAGAGACCCAGTACTTC